This TCR beta chain was sequenced during a study of blood T cell repertoires in COVID-19. Overall study context: The United States, Italy and Spain were the sources of the acute and convalescent COVID-19 samples. From T cells, B-cell-depleted T cells, or PBMCs came the material, which was cDNA or gDNA.

CDR1 and CDR2 from the germline V gene are LNHNV and YYDKDF (reference sequence). V gave up 1 base and J gave up 3 bases, with 9 bases separating them. CDR3 length equals 15 residues. This table comes from immunoSEQ multiplex PCR, and its TCRdb copy is limited to in-frame clones, with some not included. Here the sample spans hundreds of thousands of clones, 75% to 90% being singletons. The clonotype comes from a woman aged 45-60 years who had recovered from COVID-19. The gene calls are TRBV15 and TRBJ2-2; D is possibly TRBD1 (7 bases). Sequenced material: peripheral blood. CDR3 sequence: CATSRGRGDTGELFF. The CDR3 DNA is TGTGCCACCAGCAGAGGCAGGGGGGACACCGGGGAGCTGTTTTTT.